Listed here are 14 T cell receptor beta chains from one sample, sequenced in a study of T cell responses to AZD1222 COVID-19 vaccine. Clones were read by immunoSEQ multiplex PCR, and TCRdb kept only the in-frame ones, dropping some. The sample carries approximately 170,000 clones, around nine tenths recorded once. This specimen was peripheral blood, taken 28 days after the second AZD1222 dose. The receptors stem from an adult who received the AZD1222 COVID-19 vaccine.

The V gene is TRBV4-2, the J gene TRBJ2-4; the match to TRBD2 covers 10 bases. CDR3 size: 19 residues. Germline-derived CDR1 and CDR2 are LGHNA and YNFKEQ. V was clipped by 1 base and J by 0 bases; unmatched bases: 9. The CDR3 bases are TGTGCCAGCAGCCAAGTTACACTAGCGGGACCTATAGCCAAAAACATTCAGTACTTC. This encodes CASSQVTLAGPIAKNIQYF.

CDR3 in amino acids: CASSDGTGGESNYGYTF. DNA for the CDR3: TGTGCCAGTAGCGACGGGACAGGGGGTGAGTCTAACTATGGCTACACCTTC. The gene calls are TRBV19 and TRBJ1-2; 11 bases align to TRBD1. The CDR3 has 17 residues. Germline V lookup: CDR1 LNHDA, CDR2 SQIVND (reference sequence). After removal of 6 bases from V and 0 bases from J, the junction contained 9 bases not matched to a gene.

DNA for the CDR3: TGTGCCAGCAGCCAAGATAGAAGCGGGGGGGGAAATGAGCAGTTCTTC. Its protein product is CASSQDRSGGGNEQFF. The chain links TRBV3-1 (or the pseudogene TRBV3-2) to TRBJ2-1, with 10 bases lining up with TRBD2. Germline V gene sequence: CDR1 LGHDT, CDR2 YNNKEL (reference sequence). The CDR3 loop spans 16 amino acids. V gave up 0 bases and J gave up 7 bases; unmatched junction bases: 6.

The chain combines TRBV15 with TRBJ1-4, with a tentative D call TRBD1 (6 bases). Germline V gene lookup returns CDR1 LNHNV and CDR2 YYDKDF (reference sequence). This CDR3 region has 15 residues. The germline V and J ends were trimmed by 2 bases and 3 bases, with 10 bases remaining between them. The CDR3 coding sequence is TGTGCCACCAGCAGAATCCGGGGGCCTAATGAAAAACTGTTTTTT. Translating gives CATSRIRGPNEKLFF.

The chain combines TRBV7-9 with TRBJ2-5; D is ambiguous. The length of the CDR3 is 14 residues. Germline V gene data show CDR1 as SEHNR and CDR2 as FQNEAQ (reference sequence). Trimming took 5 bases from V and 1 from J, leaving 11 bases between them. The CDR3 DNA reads TGTGCCAGCAGCCTCCGTGAGTTCCAAGAGACCCAGTACTTC. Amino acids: CASSLREFQETQYF.

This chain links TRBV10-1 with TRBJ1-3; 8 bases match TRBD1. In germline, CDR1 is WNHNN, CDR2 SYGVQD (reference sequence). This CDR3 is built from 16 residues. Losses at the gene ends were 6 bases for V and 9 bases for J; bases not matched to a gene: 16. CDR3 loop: CASSEPGQALGTTIYF. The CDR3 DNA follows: TGCGCCAGCAGCGAACCGGGACAGGCGCTCGGGACCACCATATATTTT.

The CDR3 region has the DNA TGTGCCATCAGGTTGGGCGGGGTTAATACAGATACGCAGTATTTT. Residues: CAIRLGGVNTDTQYF. The chain carries TRBV10-3 and TRBJ2-3; a weak D match, TRBD2 (6 bases). V dropped 6 bases and J dropped 3 bases, with 16 bases sitting between them. The CDR3 loop spans 15 amino acids. Germline loops: CDR1 ENHRY, CDR2 SYGVKD.

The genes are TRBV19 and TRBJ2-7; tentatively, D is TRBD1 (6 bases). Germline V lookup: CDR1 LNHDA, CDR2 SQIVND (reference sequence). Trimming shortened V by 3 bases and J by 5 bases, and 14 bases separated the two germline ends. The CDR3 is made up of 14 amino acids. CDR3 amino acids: CASSIPGVGDEQYF. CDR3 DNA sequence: TGTGCCAGTAGTATCCCAGGGGTTGGTGACGAGCAGTACTTC.

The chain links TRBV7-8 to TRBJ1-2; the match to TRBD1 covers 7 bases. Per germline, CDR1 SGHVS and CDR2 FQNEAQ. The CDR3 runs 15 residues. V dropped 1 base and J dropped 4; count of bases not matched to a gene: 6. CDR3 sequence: CASSLGRGRGYGYTF. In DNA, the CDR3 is TGTGCCAGCAGCTTAGGGAGGGGGCGAGGCTATGGCTACACCTTC.

The CDR3 DNA follows: TGTGCCAGCAGCCCGGATCACAATGAAAAACTGTTTTTT. Its protein product is CASSPDHNEKLFF. This sequence joins TRBV7-3 and TRBJ1-4; D is unclear. Germline CDR1 and CDR2: SGHTA and FQGTGA. Trimming pared 5 bases from V and 5 bases from J, leaving 9 bases between. CDR3 length equals 13 residues.

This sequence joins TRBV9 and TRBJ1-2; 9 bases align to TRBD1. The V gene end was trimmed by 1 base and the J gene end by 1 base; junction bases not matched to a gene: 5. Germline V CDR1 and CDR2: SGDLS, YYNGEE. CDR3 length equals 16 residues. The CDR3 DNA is TGTGCCAGCAGCGTATCACCGGGACAGGGTAACTATGGCTACACCTTC. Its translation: CASSVSPGQGNYGYTF.

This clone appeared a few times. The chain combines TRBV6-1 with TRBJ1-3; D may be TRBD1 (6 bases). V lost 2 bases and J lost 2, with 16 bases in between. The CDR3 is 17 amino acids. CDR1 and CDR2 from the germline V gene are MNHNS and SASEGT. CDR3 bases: TGTGCCAGCAGTGAATTTGCCGTGGGGGGCACTGGAAACACCATATATTTT. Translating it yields CASSEFAVGGTGNTIYF.

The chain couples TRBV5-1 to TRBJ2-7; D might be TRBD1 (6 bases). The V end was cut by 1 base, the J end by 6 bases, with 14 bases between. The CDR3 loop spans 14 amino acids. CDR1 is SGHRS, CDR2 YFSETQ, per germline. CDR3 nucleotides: TGCGCCAGCAGCTTGCAGACAGGCCTAGCCGAGCAGTACTTC. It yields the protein CASSLQTGLAEQYF.

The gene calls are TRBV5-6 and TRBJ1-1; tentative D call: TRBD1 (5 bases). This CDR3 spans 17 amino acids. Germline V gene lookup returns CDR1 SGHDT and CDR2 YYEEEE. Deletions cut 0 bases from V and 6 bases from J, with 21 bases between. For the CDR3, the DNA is TGTGCCAGCAGCTTGGGGGGTTCCTTGGGAAGGGACGCTGAAGCTTTCTTT. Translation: CASSLGGSLGRDAEAFF.